This is a list of T cell receptor beta chains from one sample in a study of cytomegalovirus exposure and HLA in healthy donors. TCRdb's table, derived via immunoSEQ multiplex PCR, lists solely in-frame clones and lacks some. The table has 90,000 to 140,000 clones, over 9.5% seen once. The sample taken for sequencing was PBMCs. Receptor source: a man aged 35 to 55 in good health and CMV-seropositive. Both conserved end residues are part of each CDR3. Fields, in order: clone size, J gene, D gene, V gene, CDR3 protein, CDR3 DNA. D genes are given only for firm matches. Size tells how often a clone was seen (once, few, many) or the class of an expanded clone, and some rows leave it out.

few | TRBJ2-7 | TRBD2 | TRBV28 | CASRGGTGGRNYEQYF | TGTGCCAGCAGAGGGGGAACGGGCGGGAGGAACTACGAGCAGTACTTC
few | TRBJ2-7 | . | TRBV18 | CAGGTGPYEQYF | TGTGCCGGAGGTACAGGGCCCTACGAGCAGTACTTC
. | TRBJ2-7 | . | TRBV7-9 | CASSLDGGEQYF | TGTGCCAGCAGCTTAGACGGAGGAGAGCAGTACTTC
. | TRBJ1-5 | TRBD1 | TRBV19 | CASSTQAPRQGAKQPQHF | TGTGCCAGTAGTACTCAGGCCCCGCGACAGGGGGCGAAACAGCCCCAGCATTTT
. | TRBJ1-1 | . | TRBV5-4 | CASSLPGVGTEAFF | TGTGCCAGCAGTCTTCCGGGGGTAGGCACTGAAGCTTTCTTT
. | TRBJ2-7 | TRBD2 | TRBV6-5 | CATALAGGNSYEQYF | TGTGCCACAGCACTAGCGGGAGGCAACTCCTACGAGCAGTACTTC
few | TRBJ1-6 | TRBD1 | TRBV30 | CASGQGYNSPLHF | TGTGCCTCAGGACAGGGGTATAATTCACCCCTCCACTTT
few | TRBJ2-7 | TRBD1 | TRBV9 | CASSVHTGDYEQYF | TGTGCCAGCAGCGTCCATACAGGGGACTACGAGCAGTACTTC
. | TRBJ2-4 | . | TRBV25-1 | CASRVGNIQYF | TGTGCCAGCAGGGTCGGAAACATTCAGTACTTC
. | TRBJ2-3 | . | TRBV27 | CASSFVGSRDTQYF | TGTGCCAGCAGTTTTGTCGGGAGTAGAGATACGCAGTATTTT
. | TRBJ2-3 | TRBD2 | TRBV4-3 | CASSPGTSGMGTDTQYF | TGCGCCAGCAGCCCCGGGACTAGCGGGATGGGCACAGATACGCAGTATTTT
. | TRBJ2-5 | TRBD1 | TRBV7-7 | CASSSTGVGQETQYF | TGTGCCAGCAGCTCAACAGGGGTGGGTCAAGAGACCCAGTACTTC
. | TRBJ2-7 | . | TRBV9 | CASSVDIGGYEQYF | TGTGCCAGCAGCGTAGATATCGGCGGCTACGAGCAGTACTTC
. | TRBJ1-2 | TRBD1 | TRBV7-2 | CASSTRDSNYGYTF | TGTGCCAGCAGCACCCGGGACAGTAACTATGGCTACACCTTC
. | TRBJ1-2 | . | TRBV10-2 | CASFEEYGYTF | TGCGCCAGTTTTGAGGAATATGGCTACACCTTC
few | TRBJ2-4 | . | TRBV18 | CASSPGPGGEVQYF | TGTGCCAGCTCACCTGGGCCCGGGGGAGAGGTTCAGTACTTC
few | TRBJ2-6 | . | TRBV29-1 | CSVDVGAGANVLTF | TGCAGCGTTGATGTGGGGGCCGGGGCCAACGTCCTGACTTTC